This entry lists 19 T cell receptor delta chains sequenced from one sample in a study of DNA immune sequencing with unique molecular identifiers. All 8 TRDV and 4 TRDJ genes were targeted in 32-plex amplification of genomic DNA. In roughly 3 barcoding PCR cycles, molecules received a 12-nucleotide UMI, then adapter PCR followed. TCRdb re-processed the multiplex PCR reads using CATT. The sample holds 2,000 to 2,500 delta-chain clones, around 20% seen once. Sequenced: gamma-delta T cells from PBMCs. The origin of the receptors is a human donor in good health.

This clone was seen a handful of times. The chain has TRDV1 and TRDJ4; 9 bases line up with TRDD3. Per germline, CDR1 TSWWSYY and CDR2 QGS. The CDR3 has 21 residues. J gave up 0 bases and V 2 bases, and 22 bases lay outside the gene matches. The CDR3 DNA follows: TGTGCTCTTGGGGAATTTTGGGGCCTTCCCCACTGGGGGACCTCCTCCAGACCCCTGATCTTT. Translation gives CALGEFWGLPHWGTSSRPLIF.

This clone came up a few times. A far larger clone is one nucleotide away, so this likely arose from a read error. In the same sample, other DNA sequences code for this CDR3. The chain joins TRDV2 to TRDJ2; 7 positions agree with TRDD3. V was clipped by 3 bases and J by 1 base; unmatched bases: 13. The CDR3 sequence is 18 residues long. Germline assignment: CDR1 GEAIGNYY and CDR2 EKD. CDR3 amino acids: CACDPILTVGDLTAQLFF. Written as DNA, the CDR3 is TGTGCCTGTGACCCGATTCTAACAGTGGGGGATTTGACAGCACAACTCTTCTTT.

This clone is medium-sized within its sample. The chain uses TRDV2 and TRDJ1; TRDD3 is a possible D gene (5 bases). The germline V and J ends were trimmed by 0 bases and 7 bases, with 26 bases remaining between them. Germline V CDR1 and CDR2: GEAIGNYY, EKD. CDR3 length: 18 amino acids. The CDR3 is CACDTLHTKGPRDGKLIF. The CDR3 region has the DNA TGTGCCTGTGACACCTTACATACGAAGGGGCCCCGAGACGGTAAACTCATCTTT.

This clone was recorded a few times. A far larger clone is off by one base, so a read error is likely. Other DNA sequences in the sample encode the same CDR3. The chain joins TRDV1 to TRDJ1, with 7 bases matching TRDD3. The CDR3 is 19 residues long. Germline lookup yields CDR1 TSWWSYY and CDR2 QGS. J lost 0 bases, V lost 4 bases, and 17 bases had no gene match. The CDR3 loop is CALGAFYYDWGLYTDKLIF. The DNA for the CDR3 is TGTGCTCTTGGGGCCTTCTACTACGACTGGGGTTTATACACCGATAAACTCATCTTT.

A few counts support this clone. The chain links TRDV2 to TRDJ1, with a possible D match to TRDD3 (6 bases). Trimming shortened V by 0 bases and J by 9 bases, and 25 bases separated the two germline ends. The CDR3 contains 17 residues. The germline CDR1 and CDR2 sequences are GEAIGNYY and EKD. The DNA of the CDR3 is TGTGCCTGTGACACCGTCCAGCTGTTGAGGGATAAAAGCGAACTCATCTTT. It specifies CACDTVQLLRDKSELIF.

For this clone: This likely stems from a read error, as it lies one base from a far larger clone. The chain has TRDV2 and TRDJ1; D call uncertain. The V gene lost 0 bases and the J gene lost 0 bases, with 16 bases spanning the gap. The CDR3 length is 17 residues. Looked up from germline, CDR1 is GEAIGNYY and CDR2 is EKD. The DNA of the CDR3 is TGTGCCTGTGACACCCTTACTGAGGAGCCGTACACCGATAAACTCATCTTT. Translation gives CACDTLTEEPYTDKLIF.

Details on this clone: This likely stems from a read error, as it lies one base from a far larger clone. In the same sample, other DNA sequences code for this CDR3. The J gene is TRDJ2, the V gene TRDV1, with 9 bases fitting TRDD3. This CDR3 spans 25 amino acids. Per the germline V gene, CDR1 is TSWWSYY and CDR2 is QGS. V shed 4 bases, J shed 1 base, and the junction held 31 bases outside the gene matches. CDR3 in DNA: TGTGCTCTTGGGGCGATTGGCCTACCCACCGGGTACTGGGGGAGACCCCATTGTTTGACAGCACAACTCTTCTTT. The encoded protein is CALGAIGLPTGYWGRPHCLTAQLFF.

Note on this clone: A read error likely explains this, since a far larger clone differs by one base. The chain has TRDV1 and TRDJ1; 8 nucleotides line up with TRDD3. Trimming cost V 5 bases and J 4 bases; bases outside gene matches: 18. This CDR3 region has 18 residues. The germline gives CDR1 TSWWSYY, CDR2 QGS. CDR3 sequence: CALGLSSVYWGVNDKLIF. CDR3 sequence (DNA): TGTGCTCTTGGGTTGTCCTCAGTGTACTGGGGGGTTAACGATAAACTCATCTTT.

Concerning this clone itself: This sequence is one base from a far larger clone and is likely a read error. This chain uses TRDV2 with TRDJ3, with 9 bases fitting TRDD3. From germline, CDR1 is GEAIGNYY and CDR2 EKD. This CDR3 has 18 residues. CDR3 DNA sequence: TGTGCCTGTAACACGGCGGGGATACGCGATTGGGACACCCGACAGATGTTTTTC. It translates to CACNTAGIRDWDTRQMFF.

V usage is TRDV2 and J usage is TRDJ3, with 8 bases identical to TRDD3. The length of the CDR3 is 18 residues. V shed 1 base and J 0 bases; nucleotides not matched to a gene: 4. The germline CDR1 and CDR2 sequences are GEAIGNYY and EKD. The CDR3 DNA reads as TGTGCCTGTGACACTCCTGGGGGAAACTCCTGGGACACCCGACAGATGTTTTTC. Translation: CACDTPGGNSWDTRQMFF.

Of note for this clone: This probably arose from a read error, given a far larger clone one base away. This chain links TRDV2 with TRDJ1; 7 bases line up with TRDD3. The V gene's germline CDR1 is GEAIGNYY and CDR2 EKD. This CDR3 contains 17 residues. In nucleotides, the CDR3 is TGTGCCTGTGTCACCCTTACTGGGGAGCCGTACACCGATAAACTCATCTTT. Protein product: CACVTLTGEPYTDKLIF.

A few counts support this clone. The chain carries TRDV3 and TRDJ2, with D perhaps assigned TRDD2 or TRDD3 (9 bases each). The DNA end lines up better with TRDJ1; the J call may be wrong. The CDR3 has 19 amino acids. The germline CDR1 and CDR2 sequences are TVYSNPD and GDNSRS (reference sequence). The CDR3, as DNA: TGTGCCTGCACTCCTTCCTACCGGGACTGGGGGACAAACACCGATAAACTCATCTTT. Its translation is CACTPSYRDWGTNTDKLIF.

This clone rates as medium-sized. The V call is TRDV2, the J call TRDJ1; 9 bases are shared with TRDD3. The CDR3 is 23 amino acids. Germline CDR1 is GEAIGNYY and CDR2 is EKD. J was trimmed by 0 bases and V by 0 bases; bases with no gene match: 25. The chain's CDR3 is CACDTVPPTSIVLGDRYTDKLIF. CDR3 DNA: TGTGCCTGTGACACCGTCCCTCCTACCAGCATCGTACTGGGGGACCGCTACACCGATAAACTCATCTTT.

The rearrangement links TRDV2 to TRDJ1, with TRDD3 matching over 7 bases. V dropped 2 bases and J dropped 3; count of bases not matched to a gene: 14. The CDR3 spans 17 residues. CDR1 is GEAIGNYY and CDR2 is EKD in the germline V gene. The CDR3 is CACDILGIRGVSDKLIF. The DNA for the CDR3 is TGTGCCTGTGACATACTGGGGATTCGAGGGGTTTCCGATAAACTCATCTTT.

By share of the sample, this clone is large. Here the CDR3 reads CACDFVLGDTQSGDKLIF. CDR3 DNA sequence: TGTGCCTGTGACTTCGTACTGGGGGATACGCAGTCGGGCGATAAACTCATCTTT. The chain couples TRDV2 to TRDJ1; 13 nucleotides match TRDD3. J was trimmed by 4 bases and V by 3 bases; bases with no gene match: 13. CDR1 is GEAIGNYY and CDR2 is EKD in the germline V gene. The CDR3 is made up of 18 amino acids.

For this clone: TCRdb shows a much larger clone's protein in place of this DNA's translation, and the two differ at residue 14, likely through a read error; the protein shown is translated from the DNA. The genes are TRDV1 and TRDJ1, with D maybe TRDD2 (6 bases). Germline CDR1 reads TSWWSYY; CDR2 reads QGS. V was trimmed by 0 bases and J by 0 bases, leaving 35 bases between them. The CDR3 length is 24 residues. CDR3 sequence reads: CALGELLYLPVVLASIDDTDKLIF. CDR3 coding DNA: TGTGCTCTTGGGGAACTTCTATACCTTCCCGTCGTACTGGCGTCTATAGATGACACCGATAAACTCATCTTT.

Judged by abundance, this clone is medium-sized. This same CDR3 is encoded by further DNA sequences in the sample. The chain joins TRDV1 to TRDJ1, with 8 positions matching TRDD3. The V gene end was trimmed by 2 bases and the J gene end by 4 bases; junction bases not matched to a gene: 51. From germline, CDR1 is TSWWSYY and CDR2 QGS. The length of the CDR3 is 30 residues. CDR3 protein: CALGENINLAFRSNYWDESYWGSPGDKLIF. CDR3 nucleotide sequence: TGTGCTCTTGGGGAAAACATAAATTTAGCCTTCCGTTCCAATTACTGGGACGAATCCTACTGGGGGTCCCCTGGCGATAAACTCATCTTT.

This clone is a singleton in its sample. TCRdb lists the protein of a much larger clone for this DNA, which differs at residue 10, so this is likely a read error; the protein given here is translated from the DNA itself. This chain uses TRDV1 with TRDJ1; 11 bases are shared with TRDD3. The V and J ends lost 0 bases and 4 bases, in that order; junction bases with no gene match: 28. The CDR3 is 24 residues long. Looked up from germline, CDR1 is TSWWSYY and CDR2 is QGS. The CDR3 here is CALGELKHPPWGIQGPLQVDKLIF. The CDR3 DNA is TGTGCTCTTGGGGAACTGAAGCACCCTCCCTGGGGGATACAGGGTCCGCTACAGGTCGATAAACTCATCTTT.

This clone has more than one count but fewer than ten. The chain uses TRDV2 and TRDJ4, with D maybe TRDD3 (5 bases). This CDR3 is built from 15 residues. Germline lookup yields CDR1 GEAIGNYY and CDR2 EKD. The V gene lost 0 bases and the J gene lost 0 bases, with 13 bases spanning the gap. DNA of the CDR3: TGTGCCTGTGACACCGGGCTGGGAGACGCCAGACCCCTGATCTTT. It translates to CACDTGLGDARPLIF.